These 20 T cell receptor beta chains originate from one sample sequenced in a study of T cells in Graves' hyperthyroidism and ophthalmopathy. Template material for amplifying TCR beta CDR3 regions consisted of RNA transcripts. Using the HTBI primer set, a first-round RT-PCR was run on the TCR CDR3. TCRdb called the multiplex PCR reads again in MiXCR, with one record for every CDR3 protein. The table records hundreds of thousands of distinct CDR3 sequences, around 19% of them present only once. The sample was blood. The receptors were sampled from a woman between 45 and 60 years old with Graves' hyperthyroidism that later progressed to Graves' ophthalmopathy.

This clonotype was detected only a few times. At one boundary the junction diverges from the germline segment, which might be a read error. This chain connects TRBV5-6 to TRBJ2-3; D remains ambiguous. Looked up from germline, CDR1 is SGHDT and CDR2 is YYEEEE. There are 15 residues in the CDR3. CDR3 sequence (DNA): TGTGCCAGCGGCTTTGGGCCCAGGAGCACAGATACGCAGTATTTT. Protein product: CASGFGPRSTDTQYF.

This clonotype came up many times. The CDR3 reads CAWREGLSTDTQYF. DNA of the CDR3: TGTGCCTGGAGGGAGGGATTAAGCACAGATACGCAGTATTTT. This chain links TRBV30 with TRBJ2-3; perhaps TRBD2 as D (6 bases). CDR1 and CDR2 (germline): GTSNPN, SVGIG (reference sequence). V lost 3 bases to trimming and J lost 0 bases, with 10 bases between them. The CDR3 is 14 residues long.

In its sample, this clonotype was seen many times. The chain couples TRBV20-1 to TRBJ2-7; perhaps TRBD2 as D (5 bases). CDR3 length: 12 amino acids. Germline V gives CDR1 DFQATT, CDR2 SNEGSKA (reference sequence). V dropped 6 bases and J dropped 0 bases, with 9 bases sitting between them. The CDR3 sequence: CSAPGSSYEQYF. As DNA, the CDR3 is TGCAGTGCCCCGGGATCCTCCTACGAGCAGTACTTC.

Many counts were recorded for this clonotype. This sequence joins TRBV3-1 and TRBJ1-1, with 7 bases aligning to TRBD1. The V gene end was trimmed by 0 bases and the J gene end by 4 bases; junction bases not matched to a gene: 5. CDR1 and CDR2 from the germline V gene are LGHDT and YNNKEL (reference sequence). This CDR3 has 15 amino acids. The CDR3 loop reads CASSQERGRITEAFF. In DNA, the CDR3 is TGTGCCAGCAGCCAAGAAAGGGGGCGTATCACTGAAGCTTTCTTT.

In this sample, this clonotype turned up many times. The DNA of the CDR3 is TGTGCCATCCAGGATGAGCGGCCCTACGAGCAGTACTTC. It encodes CAIQDERPYEQYF. The chain recombines TRBV2 with TRBJ2-7; D is perhaps TRBD2 (5 bases). Deletions cut 10 bases from V and 2 bases from J, with 15 bases between. CDR1 is SNHLY and CDR2 is FYNNEI in the germline V gene. The CDR3 has 13 amino acids. The full variable domain, its missing parts supplied by reference TRBV2 and TRBJ2-7, is EPEVTQTPSHQVTQMGQEVILRCVPISNHLYFYWYRQILGQKVEFLVSFYNNEISEKSEIFDDQFSVERPDGSNFTLKIRSTKLEDSAMYFCAIQDERPYEQYFGPGTRLTVT.

To note about this clonotype: A much more abundant neighbour one base away suggests this may be a read error. The chain combines TRBV20-1 with TRBJ1-2, with a weak D call TRBD1 (5 bases). CDR1 and CDR2 from the germline V gene are DFQATT and SNEGSKA (reference sequence). Trimming took 1 base from V and 3 from J, leaving 15 bases between them. The CDR3 runs 15 residues. CDR3 loop: CSARVITGEHYGYTF. In DNA, the CDR3 is TGCAGTGCTAGAGTTATAACAGGCGAGCACTATGGCTACACCTTC.

This clonotype showed up many times. The CDR3 loop reads CASSELPGQGRTEAFF. The CDR3 nucleotides are TGTGCCAGCAGTGAATTACCGGGACAGGGACGAACTGAAGCTTTCTTT. The rearrangement links TRBV6-1 to TRBJ1-1; 9 nucleotides agree with TRBD1. This CDR3 has 16 amino acids. Germline V gene lookup returns CDR1 MNHNS and CDR2 SASEGT. V was clipped by 2 bases and J by 5 bases; unmatched bases: 9.

This clonotype has more than one count but fewer than ten. This chain links TRBV6-2 or TRBV6-3 with TRBJ1-1; a weak D match, TRBD1 (5 bases). The CDR3 consists of 13 residues. Trimming removed 10 bases at V and 2 bases at J, with 14 bases between. Germline values: CDR1 MNHEY, CDR2 SVGEGT. CDR3 in amino acids: CAIGAQGNTEAFF. CDR3 DNA: TGTGCCATAGGGGCCCAGGGAAACACTGAAGCTTTCTTT.

This clonotype has ten or more counts. The genes are TRBV13 and TRBJ2-2; unclear D gene. Germline V lookup: CDR1 PRHDT, CDR2 FYEKMQ (reference sequence). CDR3 length: 12 amino acids. Trimming removed 5 bases at V and 11 bases at J, with 12 bases between. CDR3 protein: CASSVGPSELFF. The CDR3 DNA reads TGTGCCAGCAGCGTTGGTCCCAGTGAGCTGTTTTTT.

This clonotype was found many times. The CDR3 loop is CASSYKFEQFF. The CDR3 DNA sequence: TGTGCCAGCTCATATAAATTTGAGCAGTTCTTC. V gene TRBV18 combines with J gene TRBJ2-1; D call uncertain. CDR3 size: 11 residues. Germline loops: CDR1 KGHSH, CDR2 LQKENI. V dropped 5 bases and J dropped 9 bases, with 8 bases sitting between them.

This clonotype has a handful of counts. The chain links TRBV20-1 to TRBJ1-3, with D possibly being TRBD1 (6 bases). The germline V gene encodes CDR1 DFQATT and CDR2 SNEGSKA (reference sequence). V gave up 5 bases and J gave up 0 bases, with 20 bases separating them. The CDR3 runs to 17 residues. CDR3 residues: CSALKGGADISGNTIYF. The CDR3 region has the DNA TGCAGTGCTTTAAAGGGGGGGGCGGACATCTCTGGAAACACCATATATTTT.

This clonotype has a count of ten or more. The rearrangement links TRBV11-2 to TRBJ2-2, with TRBD1 matching over 9 bases. J was trimmed by 6 bases and V by 4 bases; bases with no gene match: 12. The CDR3 is made up of 17 amino acids. The germline V gene has CDR1 SGHAT and CDR2 FQNNGV. CDR3 residues: CASSSHYRGRGSGELFF. CDR3 DNA sequence: TGTGCCAGCAGCTCCCACTACAGGGGGCGCGGGTCCGGGGAGCTGTTTTTT.

This clonotype was counted at least ten times. CDR3 amino acids: CASQTSGGTPSYNEQFF. The CDR3 DNA follows: TGTGCCAGCCAGACTAGCGGGGGGACCCCGAGCTACAATGAGCAGTTCTTC. The V and J genes are TRBV28 and TRBJ2-1; TRBD2 aligns across 13 bases. V was pared by 8 bases and J by 3 bases, with 10 bases of the junction left unmatched. This CDR3 contains 17 residues. The germline CDR1 and CDR2 sequences are MDHEN and SYDVKM.

This clonotype was observed many times. The V call is TRBV4-2, the J call TRBJ1-5, with TRBD1 identical over 12 bases. Germline V gives CDR1 LGHNA, CDR2 YNFKEQ. The CDR3 covers 17 residues. The trim removed 0 bases at V and 5 bases at J, leaving 5 bases unmatched. The CDR3 loop is CASSQEPGQGADQPQHF. The CDR3 DNA reads TGTGCCAGCAGCCAAGAACCGGGACAGGGGGCAGATCAGCCCCAGCATTTT.

This clonotype was observed a handful of times. J is TRBJ1-3 and V is TRBV29-1; D gene unclear. Trimming took off 7 bases at V and 0 bases at J, with 4 bases between the two ends. CDR1 and CDR2 (germline): SQVTM, ANQGSEA. This CDR3 has 11 residues. The CDR3 spells CSAHSGNTIYF. CDR3 DNA sequence: TGCAGCGCGCACTCTGGAAACACCATATATTTT.

This chain links TRBV6-1 with TRBJ1-2; TRBD1 aligns across 8 bases. The ends lost 5 bases at V and 6 bases at J; junction bases unmatched: 11. CDR3 size: 15 residues. In germline, CDR1 is MNHNS, CDR2 SASEGT. The CDR3 loop is CASSPNPTGVDGYTF. The CDR3 region has the DNA TGTGCCAGCAGTCCAAATCCGACAGGGGTGGATGGCTACACCTTC.

The V gene is TRBV27, the J gene TRBJ2-7, with 9 positions matching TRBD1. V gave up 5 bases and J gave up 3 bases; unmatched junction bases: 5. Germline V CDR1 and CDR2: MNHEY, SMNVEV (reference sequence). The CDR3 is 14 amino acids. The CDR3 spells CASSTDRGHYEQYF. CDR3 nucleotides: TGTGCCAGCAGTACGGACAGGGGACACTACGAGCAGTACTTC.

The chain combines TRBV6-1 with TRBJ1-5, with a possible D match to TRBD1 (6 bases). Deletions cut 9 bases from V and 3 bases from J, with 12 bases between. Germline V CDR1 and CDR2: MNHNS, SASEGT. This CDR3 has 13 residues. CDR3 DNA: TGTGCCAGTTGGACAGATCTCAATCAGCCCCAGCATTTT. Encoded protein: CASWTDLNQPQHF.

This clonotype was counted only a few times. The gene calls are TRBV5-1 and TRBJ1-4; no reliable D call. Trimming stripped 1 base from V and 1 base from J, with 8 bases between. Germline assignment: CDR1 SGHRS and CDR2 YFSETQ. The CDR3 covers 15 residues. CDR3 in DNA: TGCGCCAGCAGCTTGATCCGGGGAACTAATGAAAAACTGTTTTTT. Translating gives CASSLIRGTNEKLFF. The variable domain in full, completed from reference TRBV5-1 and TRBJ1-4, reads KAGVTQTPRYLIKTRGQQVTLSCSPISGHRSVSWYQQTPGQGLQFLFEYFSETQRNKGNFPGRFSGRQFSNSRSEMNVSTLELGDSALYLCASSLIRGTNEKLFFGSGTQLSVL.

This rearrangement joins TRBV19 to TRBJ1-1; no definite D call. The germline gives CDR1 LNHDA, CDR2 SQIVND (reference sequence). The CDR3 is made up of 14 amino acids. V lost 3 bases and J lost 0, with 8 bases in between. In nucleotides, the CDR3 is TGTGCCAGTAGTATGACGGACCTGAACACTGAAGCTTTCTTT. Its protein product is CASSMTDLNTEAFF. The variable domain in full, with the rest retrieved from reference TRBV19 and TRBJ1-1, is DGGITQSPKYLFRKEGQNVTLSCEQNLNHDAMYWYRQDPGQGLRLIYYSQIVNDFQKGDIAEGYSVSREKKESFPLTVTSAQKNPTAFYLCASSMTDLNTEAFFGQGTRLTVV.